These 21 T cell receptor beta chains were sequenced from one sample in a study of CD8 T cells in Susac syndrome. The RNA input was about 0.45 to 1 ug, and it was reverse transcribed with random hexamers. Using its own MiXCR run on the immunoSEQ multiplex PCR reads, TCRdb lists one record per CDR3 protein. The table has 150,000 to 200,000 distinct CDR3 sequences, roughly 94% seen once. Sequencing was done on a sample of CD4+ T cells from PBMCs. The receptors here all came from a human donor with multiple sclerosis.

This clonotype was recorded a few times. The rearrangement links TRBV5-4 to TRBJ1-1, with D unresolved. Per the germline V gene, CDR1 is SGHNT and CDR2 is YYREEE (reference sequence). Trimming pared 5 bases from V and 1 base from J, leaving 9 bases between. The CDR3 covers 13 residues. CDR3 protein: CASSFDTNTEAFF. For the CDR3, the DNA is TGTGCCAGCAGTTTTGACACGAACACTGAAGCTTTCTTT.

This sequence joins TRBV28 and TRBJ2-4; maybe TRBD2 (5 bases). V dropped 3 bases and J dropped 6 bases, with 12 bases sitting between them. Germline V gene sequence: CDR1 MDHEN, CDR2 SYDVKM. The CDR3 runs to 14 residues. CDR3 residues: CASSFEGLGNIQYF. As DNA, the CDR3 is TGTGCCAGCAGTTTCGAGGGCTTGGGAAACATTCAGTACTTC. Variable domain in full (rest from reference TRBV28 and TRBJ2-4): DVKVTQSSRYLVKRTGEKVFLECVQDMDHENMFWYRQDPGLGLRLIYFSYDVKMKEKGDIPEGYSVSREKKERFSLILESASTNQTSMYLCASSFEGLGNIQYFGAGTRLSVL.

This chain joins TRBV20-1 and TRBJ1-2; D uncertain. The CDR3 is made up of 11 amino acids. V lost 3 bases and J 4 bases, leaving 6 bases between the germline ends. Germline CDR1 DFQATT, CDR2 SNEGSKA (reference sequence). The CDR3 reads CSASQAYGYTF. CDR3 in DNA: TGCAGTGCTAGCCAGGCCTATGGCTACACCTTC.

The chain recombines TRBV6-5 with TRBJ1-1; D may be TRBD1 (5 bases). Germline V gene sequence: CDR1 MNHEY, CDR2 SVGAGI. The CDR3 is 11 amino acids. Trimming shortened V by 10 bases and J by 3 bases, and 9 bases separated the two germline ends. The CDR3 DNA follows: TGTGCCACACAGGTTTACACTGAAGCTTTCTTT. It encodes CATQVYTEAFF.

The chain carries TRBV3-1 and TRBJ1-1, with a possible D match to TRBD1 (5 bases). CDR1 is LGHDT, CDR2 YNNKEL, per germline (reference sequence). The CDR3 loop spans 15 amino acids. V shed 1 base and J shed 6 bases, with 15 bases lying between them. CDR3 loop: CASSQGLGVGPEAFF. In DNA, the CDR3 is TGTGCCAGCAGCCAAGGATTAGGGGTAGGGCCTGAAGCTTTCTTT.

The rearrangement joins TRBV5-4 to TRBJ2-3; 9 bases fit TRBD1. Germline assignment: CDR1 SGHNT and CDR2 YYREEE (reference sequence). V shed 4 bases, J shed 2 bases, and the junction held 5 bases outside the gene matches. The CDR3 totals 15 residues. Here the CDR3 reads CASSPGQGATDTQYF. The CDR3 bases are TGTGCCAGCAGCCCGGGACAGGGCGCCACAGATACGCAGTATTTT.

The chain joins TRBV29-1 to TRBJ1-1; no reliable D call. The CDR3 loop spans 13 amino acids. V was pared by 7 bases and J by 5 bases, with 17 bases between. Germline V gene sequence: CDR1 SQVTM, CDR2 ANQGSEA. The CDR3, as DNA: TGCAGCGCGATCCCATACGGTGGGACTGAAGCTTTCTTT. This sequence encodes CSAIPYGGTEAFF.

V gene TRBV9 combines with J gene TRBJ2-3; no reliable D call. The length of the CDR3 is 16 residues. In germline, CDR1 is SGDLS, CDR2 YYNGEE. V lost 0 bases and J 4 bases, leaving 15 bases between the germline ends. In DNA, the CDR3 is TGTGCCAGCAGCGTAGACGGGTGGGGTAGCCCAGATACGCAGTATTTT. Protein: CASSVDGWGSPDTQYF.

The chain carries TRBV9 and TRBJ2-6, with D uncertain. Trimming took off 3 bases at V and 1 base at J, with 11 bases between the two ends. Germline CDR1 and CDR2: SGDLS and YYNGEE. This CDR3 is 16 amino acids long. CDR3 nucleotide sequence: TGTGCCAGCAGCGCCCCGACACGTTCTGGGGCCAACGTCCTGACTTTC. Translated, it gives CASSAPTRSGANVLTF.

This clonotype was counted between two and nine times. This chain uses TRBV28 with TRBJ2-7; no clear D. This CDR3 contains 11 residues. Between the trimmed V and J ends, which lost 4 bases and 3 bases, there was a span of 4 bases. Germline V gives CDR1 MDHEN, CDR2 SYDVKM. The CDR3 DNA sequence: TGTGCCAGCAGTTCCAACTACGAGCAGTACTTC. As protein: CASSSNYEQYF.

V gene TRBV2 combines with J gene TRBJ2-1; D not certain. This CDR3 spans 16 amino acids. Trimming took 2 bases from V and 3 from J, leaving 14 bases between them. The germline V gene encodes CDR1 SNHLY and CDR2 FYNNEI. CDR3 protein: CASSESGRSFYNEQFF. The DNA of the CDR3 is TGTGCCAGCAGTGAAAGTGGCAGGTCGTTCTACAATGAGCAGTTCTTC.

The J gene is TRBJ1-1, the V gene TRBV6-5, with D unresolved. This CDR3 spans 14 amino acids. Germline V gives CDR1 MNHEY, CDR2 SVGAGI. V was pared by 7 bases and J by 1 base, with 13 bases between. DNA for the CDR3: TGTGCCAGCACCCTGGACGCAGGGAACACTGAAGCTTTCTTT. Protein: CASTLDAGNTEAFF.

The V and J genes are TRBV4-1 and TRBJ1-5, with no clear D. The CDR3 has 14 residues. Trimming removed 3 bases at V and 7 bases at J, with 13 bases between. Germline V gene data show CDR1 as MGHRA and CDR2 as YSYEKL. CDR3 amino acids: CASSQLGSRQPQHF. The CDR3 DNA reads TGCGCCAGCAGCCAGTTGGGGTCAAGGCAGCCCCAGCATTTT.

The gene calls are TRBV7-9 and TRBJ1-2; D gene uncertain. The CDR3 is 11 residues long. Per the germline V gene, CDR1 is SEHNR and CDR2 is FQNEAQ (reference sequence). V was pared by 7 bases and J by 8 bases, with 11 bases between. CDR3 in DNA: TGTGCCAGCACCCCCGGGCAAGGCTACACCTTC. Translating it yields CASTPGQGYTF.

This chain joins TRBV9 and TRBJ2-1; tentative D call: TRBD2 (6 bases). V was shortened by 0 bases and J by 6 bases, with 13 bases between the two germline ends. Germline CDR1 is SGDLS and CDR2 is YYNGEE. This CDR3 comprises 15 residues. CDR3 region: CASSVGLDWVNEQFF. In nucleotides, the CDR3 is TGTGCCAGCAGCGTAGGACTAGATTGGGTCAATGAGCAGTTCTTC.

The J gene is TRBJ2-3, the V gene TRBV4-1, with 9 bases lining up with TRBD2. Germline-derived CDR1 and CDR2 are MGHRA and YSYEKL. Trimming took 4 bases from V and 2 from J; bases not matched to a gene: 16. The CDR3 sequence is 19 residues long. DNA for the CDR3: TGCGCCAGCAGCCTACGTGACCGGAGTAGCGGGGGTAACACAGATACGCAGTATTTT. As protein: CASSLRDRSSGGNTDTQYF.

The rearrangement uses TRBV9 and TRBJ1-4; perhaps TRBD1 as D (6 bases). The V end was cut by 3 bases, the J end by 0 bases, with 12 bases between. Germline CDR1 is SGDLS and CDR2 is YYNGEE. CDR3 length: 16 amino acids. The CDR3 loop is CASSARQEATNEKLFF. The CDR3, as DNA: TGTGCCAGCAGCGCCCGACAGGAAGCAACTAATGAAAAACTGTTTTTT.

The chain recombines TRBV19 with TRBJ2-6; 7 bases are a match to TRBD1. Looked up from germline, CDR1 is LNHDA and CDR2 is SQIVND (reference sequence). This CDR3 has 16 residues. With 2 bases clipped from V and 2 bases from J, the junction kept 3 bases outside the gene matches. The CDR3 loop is CASSINQGAGANVLTF. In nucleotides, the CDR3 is TGTGCCAGTAGTATAAATCAGGGGGCTGGGGCCAACGTCCTGACTTTC. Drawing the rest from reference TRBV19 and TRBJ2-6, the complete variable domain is DGGITQSPKYLFRKEGQNVTLSCEQNLNHDAMYWYRQDPGQGLRLIYYSQIVNDFQKGDIAEGYSVSREKKESFPLTVTSAQKNPTAFYLCASSINQGAGANVLTFGAGSRLTVL.

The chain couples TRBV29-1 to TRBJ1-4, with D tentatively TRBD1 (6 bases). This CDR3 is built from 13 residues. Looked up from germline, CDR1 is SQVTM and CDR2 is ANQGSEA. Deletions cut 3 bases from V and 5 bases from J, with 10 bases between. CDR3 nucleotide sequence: TGCAGCGTTGATGGGCAGGGGAATGAAAAACTGTTTTTT. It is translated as CSVDGQGNEKLFF. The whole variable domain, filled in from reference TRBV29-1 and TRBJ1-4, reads SAVISQKPSRDICQRGTSLTIQCQVDSQVTMMFWYRQQPGQSLTLIATANQGSEATYESGFVIDKFPISRPNLTFSTLTVSNMSPEDSSIYLCSVDGQGNEKLFFGSGTQLSVL.

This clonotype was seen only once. The DNA of the CDR3 is TGTGCCAGCAGTGACTCTAGCGGGAACACCGGGGAGCTGTTTTTT. This codes for CASSDSSGNTGELFF. This sequence joins TRBV6-4 and TRBJ2-2, with TRBD2 as a possible D gene (6 bases). Germline CDR1 reads MRHNA; CDR2 reads SNTAGT. The V and J ends lost 0 bases and 1 base respectively, with 6 bases between them. The CDR3 length is 15 residues.

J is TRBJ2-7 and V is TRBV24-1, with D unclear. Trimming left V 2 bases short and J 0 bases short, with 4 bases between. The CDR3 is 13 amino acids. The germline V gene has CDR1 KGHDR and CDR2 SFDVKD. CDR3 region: CATSDSLSYEQYF. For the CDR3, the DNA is TGTGCCACCAGTGATTCCCTCTCCTACGAGCAGTACTTC.